Presented here are 4 T cell receptor beta chains from one specimen sequenced in a study of vaccination and CD4 T cells after COVID-19. Treatment noted: roughly 10-day PBMC culture with coronavirus spike peptide pools or control peptides (ViraFEST assay). Which antigens these TCRs recognize remains unknown. The Oncomine TCR Beta short-read assay generated sequence data from the DNA of cultured CD4+ T cells. TCRdb passed the PCR reads through MiXCR, listing each CDR3 protein once. Among just under 20,000 distinct CDR3 sequences listed, about 27% were seen once. The sample comprised cultured CD4+ T cells from blood. The receptors here all came from a human donor with COVID-19.

V and J are TRBV28 and TRBJ2-7; 7 bases match TRBD2. Germline loops: CDR1 MDHEN, CDR2 SYDVKM. The CDR3 consists of 15 residues. V dropped 5 bases and J dropped 1; count of bases not matched to a gene: 8. As DNA, the CDR3 is TGTGCCAGCAGTCCCCCGAGCGGGGTGTCCTACGAGCAGTACTTC. This gives the protein CASSPPSGVSYEQYF.

To note about this clonotype: An end of the junction differs from the germline gene, which may be a read error. The chain uses TRBV7-9 and TRBJ1-6, with 8 bases fitting TRBD1. The length of the CDR3 is 15 residues. The germline V gene has CDR1 SEHNR and CDR2 FQNEAQ (reference sequence). The DNA for the CDR3 is TGTACCAGCAGCCCACGACAGGGGCTTAATTCACCCCTCCACTTT. Residues: CTSSPRQGLNSPLHF.

The chain is built from TRBV9 and TRBJ1-2; TRBD1 aligns across 9 bases. Germline V lookup: CDR1 SGDLS, CDR2 YYNGEE. V lost 4 bases to trimming and J lost 3 bases; unmatched junction nucleotides: 4. The length of the CDR3 is 14 residues. CDR3 DNA: TGTGCCAGCAGCCCACGGACAGGGGACTATGGCTACACCTTC. This encodes CASSPRTGDYGYTF.

The V call is TRBV5-1, the J call TRBJ2-3, with TRBD2 matching 14 bases. With 3 bases clipped from V and 4 bases from J, the junction kept 4 bases outside the gene matches. Per germline, CDR1 SGHRS and CDR2 YFSETQ. CDR3 length: 16 amino acids. The DNA of the CDR3 is TGCGCCAGCAGCTCCCAGACTAGCGGGGGGGCAGATACGCAGTATTTT. It specifies CASSSQTSGGADTQYF. The whole variable domain, remainder taken from reference TRBV5-1 and TRBJ2-3, is KAGVTQTPRYLIKTRGQQVTLSCSPISGHRSVSWYQQTPGQGLQFLFEYFSETQRNKGNFPGRFSGRQFSNSRSEMNVSTLELGDSALYLCASSSQTSGGADTQYFGPGTRLTVL.